Below are 16 T cell receptor beta chains sequenced from a single sample in a study of T cell responses to AZD1222 COVID-19 vaccine. Measured with immunoSEQ multiplex PCR; TCRdb has only the in-frame clones, and not every one. The data contain over 100,000 clones, approximately 91% of them singletons. The specimen was peripheral blood, collected on day 0 of AZD1222 vaccination. The receptors come from an adult in good health.

The rearrangement links TRBV4-1 to TRBJ2-1; 7 bases are shared with TRBD2. The CDR3 consists of 17 residues. After removal of 0 bases from V and 3 bases from J, the junction contained 8 bases not matched to a gene. The germline gives CDR1 MGHRA, CDR2 YSYEKL. The CDR3 sequence is CASSQDGAGVFYNEQFF. The CDR3 DNA reads as TGCGCCAGCAGCCAAGATGGGGCGGGAGTCTTCTACAATGAGCAGTTCTTC.

This chain joins TRBV4-2 and TRBJ2-7; 7 nucleotides agree with TRBD1. With V trimmed by 1 base and J by 0 bases, 9 bases remained unmatched. Germline V gene data show CDR1 as LGHNA and CDR2 as YNFKEQ. This CDR3 spans 17 amino acids. The CDR3 region has the DNA TGTGCCAGCAGCCAAGCTCAAAACAGGGGCCTCTCCTACGAGCAGTACTTC. Its translation is CASSQAQNRGLSYEQYF.

In DNA form, the CDR3 reads TGTGCCAGCAGCTTGGCACCGGGACTTCAGAATCAGCCCCAGCATTTT. Its protein is CASSLAPGLQNQPQHF. V and J are TRBV5-6 and TRBJ1-5; D is possibly TRBD1 (5 bases). Trimming removed 0 bases from V and 4 bases from J, with 14 bases in between. The CDR3 is made up of 16 amino acids. The germline V gene has CDR1 SGHDT and CDR2 YYEEEE.

The chain employs TRBV28 and TRBJ2-5, with 8 bases fitting TRBD2. J gave up 3 bases and V 1 base, and 7 bases lay outside the gene matches. Germline loops: CDR1 MDHEN, CDR2 SYDVKM. This CDR3 comprises 16 residues. The CDR3 DNA sequence: TGTGCCAGCAGTTTATTTTCCAGCGGGAGCAAAGAGACCCAGTACTTC. Its translation is CASSLFSSGSKETQYF. The variable domain in full, with the rest retrieved from reference TRBV28 and TRBJ2-5, is DVKVTQSSRYLVKRTGEKVFLECVQDMDHENMFWYRQDPGLGLRLIYFSYDVKMKEKGDIPEGYSVSREKKERFSLILESASTNQTSMYLCASSLFSSGSKETQYFGPGTRLLVL.

Only one count was recorded for this clone. The chain has TRBV5-4 and TRBJ1-2; D call uncertain. V lost 3 bases and J 5 bases, leaving 14 bases between the germline ends. The CDR3 contains 14 residues. Germline lookup yields CDR1 SGHNT and CDR2 YYREEE (reference sequence). The CDR3 sequence: CASSSANVGYGYTF. CDR3 coding DNA: TGTGCCAGCAGCTCGGCCAATGTAGGGTATGGCTACACCTTC. The whole variable domain, filled in from reference TRBV5-4 and TRBJ1-2, reads ETGVTQSPTHLIKTRGQQVTLRCSSQSGHNTVSWYQQALGQGPQFIFQYYREEENGRGNFPPRFSGLQFPNYSSELNVNALELDDSALYLCASSSANVGYGYTFGSGTRLTVV.

The chain has TRBV12-5 and TRBJ1-4; D remains ambiguous. This CDR3 is built from 15 residues. The V gene lost 5 bases and the J gene lost 0 bases, with 10 bases spanning the gap. Germline V gives CDR1 LGHNT, CDR2 FRNRAP. The CDR3 loop is CASGPPGATNEKLFF. The CDR3 bases are TGTGCTAGTGGTCCCCCAGGTGCAACTAATGAAAAACTGTTTTTT. Using reference TRBV12-5 and TRBJ1-4 for the parts outside the CDR3, the full variable domain is DARVTQTPRHKVTEMGQEVTMRCQPILGHNTVFWYRQTMMQGLELLAYFRNRAPLDDSGMPKDRFSAEMPDATLATLKIQPSEPRDSAVYFCASGPPGATNEKLFFGSGTQLSVL.

The rearrangement links TRBV4-3 to TRBJ2-1, with TRBD2 matching 14 bases. There are 16 residues in the CDR3. From germline, CDR1 is LGHNA and CDR2 YSLEER. V gave up 4 bases and J gave up 7 bases; unmatched junction bases: 6. The CDR3 bases are TGCGCCAGCAGCCTCGGGACTAGCGGGAGTAGTAATGAGCAGTTCTTC. Translating it yields CASSLGTSGSSNEQFF.

The rearrangement joins TRBV6-5 to TRBJ2-4; D perhaps matches TRBD2 (5 bases). Germline CDR1 reads MNHEY; CDR2 reads SVGAGI. Trimming removed 7 bases from V and 7 bases from J, with 17 bases in between. There are 14 residues in the CDR3. The CDR3 sequence is CASTSLAAGNIQYF. In DNA form, the CDR3 reads TGTGCCAGCACCTCTCTAGCAGCCGGGAACATTCAGTACTTC.

The chain joins TRBV5-1 to TRBJ1-4, with D perhaps TRBD1 (6 bases). Germline loops: CDR1 SGHRS, CDR2 YFSETQ. The CDR3 contains 15 residues. Trimming left V 1 base short and J 3 bases short, with 10 bases between. The CDR3 DNA reads as TGCGCCAGCAGCTTGTCGGGGGCGGCTAATGAAAAACTGTTTTTT. Its protein is CASSLSGAANEKLFF.

The rearrangement uses TRBV5-6 and TRBJ2-1; 10 nucleotides match TRBD2. Per the germline V gene, CDR1 is SGHDT and CDR2 is YYEEEE. The CDR3 has 11 amino acids. The V gene end was trimmed by 3 bases and the J gene end by 12 bases; junction bases not matched to a gene: 0. The CDR3 nucleotides are TGTGCCAGCAGCTCTAGCGGGAGGCAGTTCTTC. Translated: CASSSSGRQFF.

This sequence joins TRBV4-3 and TRBJ1-4; possibly TRBD1 for D (5 bases). Per germline, CDR1 LGHNA and CDR2 YSLEER. CDR3 size: 15 residues. V lost 0 bases, J lost 7 bases, and 12 bases lay in between. The CDR3: CASSQDYGRAEKLFF. The CDR3 DNA sequence: TGCGCCAGCAGCCAAGATTATGGCAGGGCTGAAAAACTGTTTTTT.

This chain uses TRBV4-1 with TRBJ2-3; 8 bases line up with TRBD2. The CDR3 loop spans 17 amino acids. CDR1 and CDR2 from the germline V gene are MGHRA and YSYEKL. V gave up 1 base and J gave up 1 base; unmatched junction bases: 7. The CDR3 coding sequence is TGCGCCAGCAGCCAAGGAAGCGGGAGAGAGGGCACAGATACGCAGTATTTT. Amino acid sequence: CASSQGSGREGTDTQYF.

The V call is TRBV7-7, the J call TRBJ2-3; the D call may be TRBD1 or TRBD2 (5 bases each). Germline CDR1 is SSHAT and CDR2 is FNYEAQ (reference sequence). This CDR3 spans 16 amino acids. V was cut by 8 bases and J by 4 bases, with 22 bases left in between. CDR3 amino acids: CASGPGRSVLADTQYF. The DNA of the CDR3 is TGTGCCAGCGGCCCGGGACGGAGTGTTTTAGCAGATACGCAGTATTTT.

The V gene is TRBV6-4, the J gene TRBJ1-5; no definite D call. Trimming took 10 bases from V and 0 from J, leaving 16 bases between them. The germline CDR1 and CDR2 sequences are MRHNA and SNTAGT. The CDR3 runs 15 residues. CDR3 DNA: TGTGCCACGTCAAGAGCGGCGGGTAGCAATCAGCCCCAGCATTTT. Translated, it gives CATSRAAGSNQPQHF.

V usage is TRBV7-9 and J usage is TRBJ2-1; D gene ambiguous. There are 12 residues in the CDR3. Trimming shortened V by 1 base and J by 12 bases, and 10 bases separated the two germline ends. Germline lookup yields CDR1 SEHNR and CDR2 FQNEAQ (reference sequence). The CDR3 spells CASSLGLLGQFF. DNA of the CDR3: TGTGCCAGCAGCTTAGGGTTGTTAGGGCAGTTCTTC. The entire variable domain, with the rest obtained from reference TRBV7-9 and TRBJ2-1, is as follows: DTGVSQNPRHKITKRGQNVTFRCDPISEHNRLYWYRQTLGQGPEFLTYFQNEAQLEKSRLLSDRFSAERPKGSFSTLEIQRTEQGDSAMYLCASSLGLLGQFFGPGTRLTVL.

Only one count was recorded for this clone. In DNA form, the CDR3 reads TGTGCCAGCAGCTTGGTCGATGATCAGCCCCAGCATTTT. Encoded protein: CASSLVDDQPQHF. This sequence joins TRBV5-6 and TRBJ1-5; D call uncertain. This CDR3 has 13 amino acids. Trimming took 0 bases from V and 5 from J, leaving 6 bases between them. In germline, CDR1 is SGHDT, CDR2 YYEEEE. The full variable domain, rest sourced from reference TRBV5-6 and TRBJ1-5, is DAGVTQSPTHLIKTRGQQVTLRCSPKSGHDTVSWYQQALGQGPQFIFQYYEEEERQRGNFPDRFSGHQFPNYSSELNVNALLLGDSALYLCASSLVDDQPQHFGDGTRLSIL.